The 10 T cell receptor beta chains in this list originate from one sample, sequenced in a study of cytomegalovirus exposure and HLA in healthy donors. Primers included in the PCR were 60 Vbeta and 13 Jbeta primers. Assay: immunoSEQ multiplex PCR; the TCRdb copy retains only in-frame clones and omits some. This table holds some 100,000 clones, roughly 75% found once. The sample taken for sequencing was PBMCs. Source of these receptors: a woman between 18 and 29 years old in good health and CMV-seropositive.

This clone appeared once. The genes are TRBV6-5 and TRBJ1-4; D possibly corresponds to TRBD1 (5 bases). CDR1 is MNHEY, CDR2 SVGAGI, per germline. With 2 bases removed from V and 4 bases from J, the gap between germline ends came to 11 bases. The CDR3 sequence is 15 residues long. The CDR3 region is CASSYRGLNNEKLFF. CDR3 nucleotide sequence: TGTGCCAGCAGTTACCGGGGACTTAATAATGAAAAACTGTTTTTT.

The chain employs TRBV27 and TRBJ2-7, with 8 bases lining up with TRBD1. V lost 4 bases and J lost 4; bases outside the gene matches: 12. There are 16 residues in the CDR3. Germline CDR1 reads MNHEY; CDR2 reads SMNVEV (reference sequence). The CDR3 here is CASSSPTGRGLYEQYF. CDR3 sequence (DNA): TGTGCCAGCAGTTCCCCGACTGGCAGGGGGCTGTACGAGCAGTACTTC.

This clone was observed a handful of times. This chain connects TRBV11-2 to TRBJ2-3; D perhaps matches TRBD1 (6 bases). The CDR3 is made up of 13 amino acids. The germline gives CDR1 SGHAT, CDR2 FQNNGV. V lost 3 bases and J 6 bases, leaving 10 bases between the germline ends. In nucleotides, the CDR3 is TGTGCCAGCAGCTTTACAGGGACGGATACGCAGTATTTT. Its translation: CASSFTGTDTQYF.

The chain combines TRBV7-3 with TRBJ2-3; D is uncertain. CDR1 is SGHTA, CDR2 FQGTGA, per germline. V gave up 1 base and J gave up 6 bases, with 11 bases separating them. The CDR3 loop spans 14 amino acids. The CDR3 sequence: CASSLNTGSDTQYF. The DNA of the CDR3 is TGTGCCAGCAGCTTAAATACCGGGTCCGATACGCAGTATTTT.

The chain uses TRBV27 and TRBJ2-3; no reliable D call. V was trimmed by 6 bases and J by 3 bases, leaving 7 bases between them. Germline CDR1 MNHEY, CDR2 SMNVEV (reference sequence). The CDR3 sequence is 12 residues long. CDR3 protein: CASRRGTDTQYF. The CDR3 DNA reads TGTGCCAGCAGGCGAGGTACAGATACGCAGTATTTT.

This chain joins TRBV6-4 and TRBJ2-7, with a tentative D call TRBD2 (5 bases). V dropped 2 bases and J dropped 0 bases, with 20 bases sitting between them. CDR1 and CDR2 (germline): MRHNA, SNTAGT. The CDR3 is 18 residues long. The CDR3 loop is CASSDPPGTRVGSYEQYF. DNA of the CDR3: TGTGCCAGCAGTGACCCCCCAGGAACTAGGGTGGGCTCCTACGAGCAGTACTTC.

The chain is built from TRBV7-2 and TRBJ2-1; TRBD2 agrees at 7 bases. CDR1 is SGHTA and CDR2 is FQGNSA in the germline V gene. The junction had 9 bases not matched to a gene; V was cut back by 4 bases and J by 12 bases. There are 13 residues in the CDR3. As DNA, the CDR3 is TGTGCCAGCAGCTCCCCCGGGACGGGGGGGCAGTTCTTC. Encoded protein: CASSSPGTGGQFF.

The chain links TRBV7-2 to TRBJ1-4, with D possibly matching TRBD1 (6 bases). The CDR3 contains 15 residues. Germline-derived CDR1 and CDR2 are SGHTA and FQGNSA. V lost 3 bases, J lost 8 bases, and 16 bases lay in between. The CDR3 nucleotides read TGTGCCAGCAGCTTCCTTACAGGGATTGGCGAAAAACTGTTTTTT. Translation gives CASSFLTGIGEKLFF. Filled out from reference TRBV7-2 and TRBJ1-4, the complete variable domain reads GAGVSQSPSNKVTEKGKDVELRCDPISGHTALYWYRQSLGQGLEFLIYFQGNSAPDKSGLPSDRFSAERTGGSVSTLTIQRTQQEDSAVYLCASSFLTGIGEKLFFGSGTQLSVL.

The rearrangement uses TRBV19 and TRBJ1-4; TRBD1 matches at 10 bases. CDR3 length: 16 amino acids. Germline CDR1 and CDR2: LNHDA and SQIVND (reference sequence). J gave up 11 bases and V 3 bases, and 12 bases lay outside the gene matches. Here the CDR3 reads CASSIGDRGLRGKLFF. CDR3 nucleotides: TGTGCCAGTAGTATCGGGGACAGGGGACTTCGGGGGAAACTGTTTTTT.

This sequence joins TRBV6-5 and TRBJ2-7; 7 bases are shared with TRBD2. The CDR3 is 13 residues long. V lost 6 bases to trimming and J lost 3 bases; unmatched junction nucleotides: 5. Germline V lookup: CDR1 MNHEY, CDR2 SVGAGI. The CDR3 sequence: CASSLGGGYEQYF. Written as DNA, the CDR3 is TGTGCCAGCAGCTTGGGGGGGGGCTACGAGCAGTACTTC.